These 20 T cell receptor beta chains originate from one sample sequenced in a study of graft-versus-host responses after intestinal transplantation. These receptors lack a known antigen. Produced via immunoSEQ multiplex PCR; TCRdb's table is partial and in-frame only. The table lists about 90,000 clones, approximately 95% of them singletons. Sequencing used unstimulated CD8+ T cells sorted from spleen or lymph node cells, obtained before intestinal transplant. The origin of the receptors is a human donor who received an intestinal transplant.

The V gene is TRBV2, the J gene TRBJ2-7; 11 nucleotides align to TRBD2. This CDR3 comprises 15 residues. The V segment lost 6 bases and the J segment 0 bases; nucleotides outside the gene matches: 4. The V gene's germline CDR1 is SNHLY and CDR2 FYNNEI. CDR3 sequence reads: CASSPLAGDSYEQYF. The CDR3 region has the DNA TGTGCCAGCAGCCCACTAGCGGGGGACTCCTACGAGCAGTACTTC.

The V gene is TRBV10-3, the J gene TRBJ2-5; D is perhaps TRBD2 (6 bases). Looked up from germline, CDR1 is ENHRY and CDR2 is SYGVKD. The CDR3 is 14 residues long. V shed 8 bases and J shed 9 bases, with 22 bases lying between them. The DNA of the CDR3 is TGTGCCATCCAAATTAGACTATTTACGGGGGCCCAGTACTTC. It yields the protein CAIQIRLFTGAQYF.

The chain has TRBV5-1 and TRBJ2-1, with 8 bases lining up with TRBD2. The CDR3 loop spans 15 amino acids. With V trimmed by 4 bases and J by 2 bases, 5 bases remained unmatched. Germline CDR1 and CDR2: SGHRS and YFSETQ. CDR3 region: CASSGSGTAYNEQFF. CDR3 bases: TGCGCCAGCAGCGGTAGCGGGACGGCCTACAATGAGCAGTTCTTC.

The chain combines TRBV5-6 with TRBJ1-2; no definite D call. CDR3 size: 13 residues. Germline lookup yields CDR1 SGHDT and CDR2 YYEEEE. The ends were cut back, 1 base at V and 4 bases at J, with 8 bases in the middle. In nucleotides, the CDR3 is TGTGCCAGCAGCTTGTCGGGAAGCTATGGCTACACCTTC. Protein: CASSLSGSYGYTF. Using reference TRBV5-6 and TRBJ1-2 for the parts outside the CDR3, the full variable domain is DAGVTQSPTHLIKTRGQQVTLRCSPKSGHDTVSWYQQALGQGPQFIFQYYEEEERQRGNFPDRFSGHQFPNYSSELNVNALLLGDSALYLCASSLSGSYGYTFGSGTRLTVV.

This sequence joins TRBV5-4 and TRBJ1-1; D is unclear. V was clipped by 3 bases and J by 6 bases, with 12 bases between them. This CDR3 is built from 13 residues. Germline CDR1 and CDR2: SGHNT and YYREEE (reference sequence). CDR3 coding DNA: TGTGCCAGCAGCTCCCCCACATCCCCTGAAGCTTTCTTT. It translates to CASSSPTSPEAFF. Full variable domain (rest looked up from reference TRBV5-4 and TRBJ1-1): ETGVTQSPTHLIKTRGQQVTLRCSSQSGHNTVSWYQQALGQGPQFIFQYYREEENGRGNFPPRFSGLQFPNYSSELNVNALELDDSALYLCASSSPTSPEAFFGQGTRLTVV.

The chain uses TRBV9 and TRBJ1-1; D is perhaps TRBD1 (5 bases). This CDR3 has 17 residues. Germline lookup yields CDR1 SGDLS and CDR2 YYNGEE. Trimming took off 3 bases at V and 0 bases at J, with 18 bases between the two ends. This chain's CDR3 is CASSGGGRDAMNTEAFF. The CDR3 nucleotides read TGTGCCAGCAGCGGGGGGGGGAGGGATGCCATGAACACTGAAGCTTTCTTT. Complete variable domain (other parts from reference TRBV9 and TRBJ1-1): DSGVTQTPKHLITATGQRVTLRCSPRSGDLSVYWYQQSLDQGLQFLIQYYNGEERAKGNILERFSAQQFPDLHSELNLSSLELGDSALYFCASSGGGRDAMNTEAFFGQGTRLTVV.

The chain has TRBV9 and TRBJ1-2; 8 nucleotides agree with TRBD1. The CDR3 has 17 amino acids. Trimming took 3 bases from V and 4 from J; bases not matched to a gene: 14. The germline V gene has CDR1 SGDLS and CDR2 YYNGEE. The CDR3 nucleotides read TGTGCCAGCAGCGCGGGGAACTGGGGACAGGAGATCTATGGCTACACCTTC. It yields the protein CASSAGNWGQEIYGYTF. Combining the CDR3 with reference TRBV9 and TRBJ1-2 gives the whole variable domain DSGVTQTPKHLITATGQRVTLRCSPRSGDLSVYWYQQSLDQGLQFLIQYYNGEERAKGNILERFSAQQFPDLHSELNLSSLELGDSALYFCASSAGNWGQEIYGYTFGSGTRLTVV.

The genes are TRBV19 and TRBJ2-7, with D perhaps matching TRBD2 (6 bases). This CDR3 comprises 14 residues. Germline-derived CDR1 and CDR2 are LNHDA and SQIVND (reference sequence). The V gene lost 4 bases and the J gene lost 2 bases, with 12 bases spanning the gap. DNA for the CDR3: TGTGCCAGTAGTACTACTCCGGGGGCCTACGAGCAGTACTTC. It codes for CASSTTPGAYEQYF.

The chain combines TRBV19 with TRBJ1-2; possible D gene TRBD1, 5 bases. Trimming cost V 6 bases and J 2 bases, with 7 bases left between them. The CDR3 is made up of 12 amino acids. The germline gives CDR1 LNHDA, CDR2 SQIVND (reference sequence). For the CDR3, the DNA is TGTGCCAGTAGCCCAGGGAACTATGGCTACACCTTC. It is translated as CASSPGNYGYTF.

V usage is TRBV18 and J usage is TRBJ1-4; 9 nucleotides line up with TRBD1. This CDR3 region has 16 residues. The junction had 10 bases not matched to a gene; V was cut back by 3 bases and J by 8 bases. The V gene's germline CDR1 is KGHSH and CDR2 LQKENI. The CDR3 loop is CASSPGRDRVLEKLFF. CDR3 DNA sequence: TGTGCCAGCTCACCTGGTCGGGACAGGGTCTTGGAAAAACTGTTTTTT. The whole variable domain, filled in from reference TRBV18 and TRBJ1-4, reads NAGVMQNPRHLVRRRGQEARLRCSPMKGHSHVYWYRQLPEEGLKFMVYLQKENIIDESGMPKERFSAEFPKEGPSILRIQQVVRGDSAAYFCASSPGRDRVLEKLFFGSGTQLSVL.

The chain recombines TRBV11-2 with TRBJ2-3; 9 bases are shared with TRBD2. This CDR3 is 17 amino acids long. Germline CDR1 SGHAT, CDR2 FQNNGV. V lost 6 bases and J lost 2; bases outside the gene matches: 12. This CDR3 reads CASRDSGRPQITDTQYF. The CDR3 bases are TGTGCCAGCAGGGACAGCGGGAGGCCCCAAATCACAGATACGCAGTATTTT.

Note on this clone: Mismatch with germline at one junction end may stem from a read error. This same CDR3 is encoded by further DNA sequences in the sample. The chain joins TRBV13 to TRBJ2-7; D not resolved. Per germline, CDR1 PRHDT and CDR2 FYEKMQ (reference sequence). The CDR3 is made up of 14 amino acids. Here the CDR3 reads CASSLEGVFHEQYF. DNA for the CDR3: TGTGCCAGCAGCTTAGAAGGAGTGTTCCACGAGCAATACTTC. The full variable domain, its missing parts supplied by reference TRBV13 and TRBJ2-7, is AAGVIQSPRHLIKEKRETATLKCYPIPRHDTVYWYQQGPGQDPQFLISFYEKMQSDKGSIPDRFSAQQFSDYHSELNMSSLELGDSALYFCASSLEGVFHEQYFGPGTRLTVT.

This rearrangement joins TRBV30 to TRBJ2-5; TRBD2 matches 10 bases. The CDR3 is 15 amino acids. The V gene's germline CDR1 is GTSNPN and CDR2 SVGIG (reference sequence). Trimming cost V 2 bases and J 2 bases; bases outside gene matches: 5. The CDR3 DNA sequence: TGTGCCTGGAGTTGGACTAGCGGCCCACAAGAGACCCAGTACTTC. Protein: CAWSWTSGPQETQYF.

The chain carries TRBV20-1 and TRBJ2-1, with 7 bases matching TRBD2. Germline CDR1 DFQATT, CDR2 SNEGSKA (reference sequence). The junction had 1 base not matched to a gene; V was cut back by 5 bases and J by 6 bases. The length of the CDR3 is 11 residues. Written as DNA, the CDR3 is TGCAGTGCTCGGGAGGCCAATGAGCAGTTCTTC. The encoded protein is CSAREANEQFF.

This chain connects TRBV18 to TRBJ2-7; D may be TRBD1 (5 bases). Germline loops: CDR1 KGHSH, CDR2 LQKENI. V was shortened by 0 bases and J by 3 bases, with 12 bases between the two germline ends. The length of the CDR3 is 15 residues. CDR3 residues: CASSPPDRTSYEQYF. For the CDR3, the DNA is TGTGCCAGCTCACCACCCGACAGAACAAGCTACGAGCAGTACTTC. The full variable domain, in which reference TRBV18 and TRBJ2-7 provide the parts outside the CDR3, is NAGVMQNPRHLVRRRGQEARLRCSPMKGHSHVYWYRQLPEEGLKFMVYLQKENIIDESGMPKERFSAEFPKEGPSILRIQQVVRGDSAAYFCASSPPDRTSYEQYFGPGTRLTVT.

The chain is built from TRBV7-9 and TRBJ2-5; D gene unclear. Trimming shortened V by 0 bases and J by 5 bases, and 7 bases separated the two germline ends. CDR1 is SEHNR and CDR2 is FQNEAQ in the germline V gene (reference sequence). The CDR3 covers 13 residues. The CDR3 sequence is CASSLAASETQYF. CDR3 nucleotides: TGTGCCAGCAGCTTAGCCGCGTCGGAGACCCAGTACTTC.

The V call is TRBV27, the J call TRBJ2-3; 8 bases are shared with TRBD1. The CDR3 spans 13 residues. Germline lookup yields CDR1 MNHEY and CDR2 SMNVEV (reference sequence). V was pared by 10 bases and J by 3 bases, with 6 bases of the junction left unmatched. CDR3 in amino acids: CATADRGTDTQYF. CDR3 bases: TGTGCCACCGCTGACAGGGGAACAGATACGCAGTATTTT.

This chain joins TRBV7-9 and TRBJ2-7; 9 bases agree with TRBD1. Germline-derived CDR1 and CDR2 are SEHNR and FQNEAQ (reference sequence). This CDR3 is built from 16 residues. J gave up 0 bases and V 5 bases, and 8 bases lay outside the gene matches. The DNA of the CDR3 is TGTGCCAGCAGCCGTCCCGGGACAGGGATCTCCTACGAGCAGTACTTC. Translated, it gives CASSRPGTGISYEQYF.

V gene TRBV19 combines with J gene TRBJ2-7, with TRBD1 identical over 12 bases. In germline, CDR1 is LNHDA, CDR2 SQIVND (reference sequence). This CDR3 spans 16 amino acids. V was pared by 4 bases and J by 3 bases, with 7 bases of the junction left unmatched. CDR3 residues: CASSRAGTGGNYEQYF. The CDR3 DNA follows: TGTGCCAGTAGTAGGGCCGGGACAGGGGGCAACTACGAGCAGTACTTC.

This clone was seen once. The V gene is TRBV4-1, the J gene TRBJ2-7; D perhaps matches TRBD2 (5 bases). The V and J ends lost 4 bases and 4 bases respectively, with 23 bases between them. Germline CDR1 is MGHRA and CDR2 is YSYEKL. CDR3 length: 17 residues. The DNA for the CDR3 is TGCGCCAGCAGCCCAAGTGAGATTAGTTCTTGGGAGTACGAGCAGTACTTC. It encodes CASSPSEISSWEYEQYF.